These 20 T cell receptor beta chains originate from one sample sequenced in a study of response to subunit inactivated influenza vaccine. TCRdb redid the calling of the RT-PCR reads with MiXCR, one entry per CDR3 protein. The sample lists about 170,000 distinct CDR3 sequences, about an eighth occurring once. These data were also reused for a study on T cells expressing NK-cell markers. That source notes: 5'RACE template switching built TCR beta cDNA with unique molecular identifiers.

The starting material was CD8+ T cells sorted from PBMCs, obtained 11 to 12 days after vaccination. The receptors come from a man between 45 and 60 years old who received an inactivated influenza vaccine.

The CDR3: CASSQLAFWETQYF. The CDR3 DNA is TGTGCCAGCAGCCAACTAGCGTTCTGGGAGACCCAGTACTTC. V gene TRBV6-1 combines with J gene TRBJ2-5, with 7 nucleotides matching TRBD2. Germline trimming cut 6 bases from V and 5 bases from J; bases unmatched to any gene: 9. Germline V CDR1 and CDR2: MNHNS, SASEGT. The CDR3 has 14 residues.

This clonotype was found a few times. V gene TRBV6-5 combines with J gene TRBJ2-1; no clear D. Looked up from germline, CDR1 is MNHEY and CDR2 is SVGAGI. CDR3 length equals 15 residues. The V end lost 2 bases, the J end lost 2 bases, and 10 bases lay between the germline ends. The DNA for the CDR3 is TGTGCCAGCAGTTACAGGATGGCGACCTACAATGAGCAGTTCTTC. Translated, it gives CASSYRMATYNEQFF.

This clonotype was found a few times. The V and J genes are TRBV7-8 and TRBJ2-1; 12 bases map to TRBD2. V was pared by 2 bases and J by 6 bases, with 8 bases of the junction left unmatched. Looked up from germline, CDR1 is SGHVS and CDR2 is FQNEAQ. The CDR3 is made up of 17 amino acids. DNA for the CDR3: TGTGCCAGCAGCTTAAGTGGGAGGACTAGCGGGGTCAATGAGCAGTTCTTC. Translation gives CASSLSGRTSGVNEQFF.

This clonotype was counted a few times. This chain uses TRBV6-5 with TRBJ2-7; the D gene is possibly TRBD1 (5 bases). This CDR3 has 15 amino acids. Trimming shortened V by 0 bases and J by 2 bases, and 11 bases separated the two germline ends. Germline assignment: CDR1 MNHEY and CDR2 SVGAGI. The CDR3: CASSYSATDTYEQYF. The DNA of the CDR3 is TGTGCCAGCAGTTACTCGGCGACAGACACCTACGAGCAGTACTTC.

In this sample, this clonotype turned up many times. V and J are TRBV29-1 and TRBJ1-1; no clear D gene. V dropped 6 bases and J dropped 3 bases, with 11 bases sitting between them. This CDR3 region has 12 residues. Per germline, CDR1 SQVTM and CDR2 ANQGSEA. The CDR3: CSVKVLHTEAFF. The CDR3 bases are TGCAGCGTAAAGGTCTTACACACTGAAGCTTTCTTT.

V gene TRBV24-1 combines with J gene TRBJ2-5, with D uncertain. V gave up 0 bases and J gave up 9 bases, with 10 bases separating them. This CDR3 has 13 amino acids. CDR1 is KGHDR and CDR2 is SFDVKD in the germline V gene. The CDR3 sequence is CATSDLGSYAQYF. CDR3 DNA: TGTGCCACCAGTGATTTGGGGTCGTATGCCCAGTACTTC.

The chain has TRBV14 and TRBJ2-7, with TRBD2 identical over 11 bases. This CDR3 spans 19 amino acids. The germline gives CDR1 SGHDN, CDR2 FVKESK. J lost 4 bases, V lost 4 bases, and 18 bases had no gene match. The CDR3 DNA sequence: TGTGCCAGCAGCCCCTTAGCTCCCGGGACTAGCGGTTTGTGGTACGAGCAGTACTTC. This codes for CASSPLAPGTSGLWYEQYF.

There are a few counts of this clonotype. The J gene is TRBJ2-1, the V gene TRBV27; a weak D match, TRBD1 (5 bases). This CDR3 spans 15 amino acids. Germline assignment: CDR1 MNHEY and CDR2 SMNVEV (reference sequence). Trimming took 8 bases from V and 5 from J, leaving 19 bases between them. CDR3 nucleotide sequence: TGTGCCAGCGCACCGTCCCCCCCAGGGCACAATGAGCAGTTCTTC. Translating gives CASAPSPPGHNEQFF.

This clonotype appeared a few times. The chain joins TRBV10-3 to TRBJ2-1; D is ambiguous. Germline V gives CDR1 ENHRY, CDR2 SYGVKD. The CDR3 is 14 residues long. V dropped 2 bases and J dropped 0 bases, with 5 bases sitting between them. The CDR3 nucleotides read TGTGCCATCAGTGAGGACATCTCCTACAATGAGCAGTTCTTC. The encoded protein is CAISEDISYNEQFF.

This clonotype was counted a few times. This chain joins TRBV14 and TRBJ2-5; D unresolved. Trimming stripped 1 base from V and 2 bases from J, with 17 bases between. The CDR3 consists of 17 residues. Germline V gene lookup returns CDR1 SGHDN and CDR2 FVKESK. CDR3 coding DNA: TGTGCCAGCAGCCAAGGGGTGCGCCGAACCCCACAAGAGACCCAGTACTTC. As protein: CASSQGVRRTPQETQYF.

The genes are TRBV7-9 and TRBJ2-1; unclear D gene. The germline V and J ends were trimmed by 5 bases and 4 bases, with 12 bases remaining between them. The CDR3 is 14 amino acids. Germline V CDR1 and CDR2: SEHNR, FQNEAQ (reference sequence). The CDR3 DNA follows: TGTGCCAGCAGCCCCCCCGGTGGTTACAATGAGCAGTTCTTC. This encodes CASSPPGGYNEQFF. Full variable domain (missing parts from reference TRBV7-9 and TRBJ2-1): DTGVSQNPRHKITKRGQNVTFRCDPISEHNRLYWYRQTLGQGPEFLTYFQNEAQLEKSRLLSDRFSAERPKGSFSTLEIQRTEQGDSAMYLCASSPPGGYNEQFFGPGTRLTVL.

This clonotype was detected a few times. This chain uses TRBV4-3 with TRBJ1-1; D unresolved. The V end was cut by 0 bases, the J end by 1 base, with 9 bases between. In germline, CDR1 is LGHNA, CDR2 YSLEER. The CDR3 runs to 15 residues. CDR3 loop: CASSQDQGRNTEAFF. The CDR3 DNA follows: TGCGCCAGCAGCCAAGATCAAGGCAGGAACACTGAAGCTTTCTTT.

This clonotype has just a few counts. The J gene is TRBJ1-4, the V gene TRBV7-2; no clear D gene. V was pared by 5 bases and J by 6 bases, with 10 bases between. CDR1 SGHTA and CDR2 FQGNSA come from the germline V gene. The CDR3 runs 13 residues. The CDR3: CASSAIIDEKLFF. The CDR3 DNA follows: TGTGCCAGCAGCGCAATTATTGATGAAAAACTGTTTTTT.

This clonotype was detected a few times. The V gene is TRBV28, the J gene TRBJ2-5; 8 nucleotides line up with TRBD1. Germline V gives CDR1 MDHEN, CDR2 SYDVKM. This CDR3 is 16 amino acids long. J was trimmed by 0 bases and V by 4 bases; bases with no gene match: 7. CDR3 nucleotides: TGTGCCAGCAGTTGGGGGGACAGGAGGTACCAAGAGACCCAGTACTTC. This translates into CASSWGDRRYQETQYF.

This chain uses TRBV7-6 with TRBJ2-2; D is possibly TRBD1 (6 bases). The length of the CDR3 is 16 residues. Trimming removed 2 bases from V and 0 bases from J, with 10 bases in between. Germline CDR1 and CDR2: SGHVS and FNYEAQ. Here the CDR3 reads CASSLLTGANTGELFF. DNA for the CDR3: TGTGCCAGCAGCTTACTGACAGGCGCGAACACCGGGGAGCTGTTTTTT.

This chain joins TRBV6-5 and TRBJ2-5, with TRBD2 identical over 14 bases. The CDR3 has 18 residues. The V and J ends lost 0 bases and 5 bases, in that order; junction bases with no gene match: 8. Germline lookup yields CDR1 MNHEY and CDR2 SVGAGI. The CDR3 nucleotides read TGTGCCAGCAGTTACTCGACTAGCGGGGGGGCCTTTTACGAGACCCAGTACTTC. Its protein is CASSYSTSGGAFYETQYF.

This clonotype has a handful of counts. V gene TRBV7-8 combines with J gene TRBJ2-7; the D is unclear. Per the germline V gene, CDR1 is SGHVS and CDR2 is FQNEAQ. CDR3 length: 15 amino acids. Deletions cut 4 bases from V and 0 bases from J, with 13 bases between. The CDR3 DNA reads TGTGCCAGCAGCTCCGGATTGGGAAGCTCCTACGAGCAGTACTTC. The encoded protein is CASSSGLGSSYEQYF.

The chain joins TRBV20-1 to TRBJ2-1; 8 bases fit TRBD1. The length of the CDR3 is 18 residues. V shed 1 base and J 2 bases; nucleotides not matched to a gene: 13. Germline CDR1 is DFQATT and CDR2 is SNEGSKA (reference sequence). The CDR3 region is CSARVSFGSGGAYNEQFF. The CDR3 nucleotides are TGCAGTGCTAGAGTGAGCTTTGGATCAGGGGGCGCCTACAATGAGCAGTTCTTC.

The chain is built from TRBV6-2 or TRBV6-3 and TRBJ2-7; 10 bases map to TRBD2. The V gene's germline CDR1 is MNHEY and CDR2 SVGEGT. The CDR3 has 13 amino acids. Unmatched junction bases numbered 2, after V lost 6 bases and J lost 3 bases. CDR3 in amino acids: CASRLAGNYEQYF. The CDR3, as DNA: TGTGCCAGCAGACTAGCGGGAAACTACGAGCAGTACTTC.

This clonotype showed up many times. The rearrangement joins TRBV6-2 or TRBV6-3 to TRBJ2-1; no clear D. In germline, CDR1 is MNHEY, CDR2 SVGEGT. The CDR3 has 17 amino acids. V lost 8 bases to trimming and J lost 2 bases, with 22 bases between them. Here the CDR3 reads CASQFTKVGMTYNEQFF. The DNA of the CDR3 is TGTGCCAGCCAGTTCACTAAAGTTGGGATGACCTACAATGAGCAGTTCTTC.